This TCR beta chain is from a study of cytomegalovirus exposure and HLA in healthy donors. Across the study: Most genotyped donors, about 81% of around 370, had Caucasian-associated genetic ancestry. Study-wide findings and caveats: The authors later linked a missense DCLRE1C variant to TCR beta V- and J-gene trimming. It was reported that TCR beta sequences correctly inferred the HLA-A and HLA-B alleles for most subjects. Relative to equally common others, HLA-associated TCR beta chains showed greater clonal expansion in a later analysis.

Unmatched junction bases numbered 8, after V lost 0 bases and J lost 5 bases. Germline V gives CDR1 SGHRS, CDR2 YFSETQ. The CDR3 spans 16 residues. On this clone itself: Its antigen is not identified.

The primer mix had 60 Vbeta and 13 Jbeta primers. Assay: immunoSEQ multiplex PCR; the TCRdb copy retains only in-frame clones and omits some. The repertoire holds 150,000 to 200,000 clones, around 75% seen once, with approximately 3% in the top ten. The sequenced material came from PBMCs. The clonotype was recovered from a woman in her fifties or sixties in good health and CMV-seropositive. V gene TRBV5-1 combines with J gene TRBJ2-7; TRBD1 matches 10 bases. CDR3 amino acids: CASSLAPTGQGNEQYF. CDR3 sequence (DNA): TGCGCCAGCAGCTTGGCACCAACGGGACAGGGGAACGAGCAGTACTTC. The complete variable domain, with remaining parts taken from reference TRBV5-1 and TRBJ2-7, reads KAGVTQTPRYLIKTRGQQVTLSCSPISGHRSVSWYQQTPGQGLQFLFEYFSETQRNKGNFPGRFSGRQFSNSRSEMNVSTLELGDSALYLCASSLAPTGQGNEQYFGPGTRLTVT.